The clone carrying this T cell receptor (beta chain) was picked up one time. RNA in amounts of about 0.5 to 1 ug was reverse transcribed with random hexamers. By means of immunoSEQ multiplex PCR, TCR beta CDR3 spanning 54 Vbeta and 13 Jbeta underwent amplification. A single record per CDR3 protein comes from TCRdb applying MiXCR to the immunoSEQ multiplex PCR reads. The sample consists of about 200,000 distinct CDR3 sequences, about 95% of them appearing once. This record belongs to a study of CD8 T cells in Susac syndrome. Per germline, CDR1 LGHNA and CDR2 YNFKEQ. The CDR3 covers 15 residues. V lost 3 bases to trimming and J lost 8 bases, with 19 bases between them. CD8+ and CD4+ T cells from blood underwent TCR beta sequencing. The multiple sclerosis controls, all treatment-naive patients, had relapsing-remitting disease that was stable or active. Purification of the CD8+ and CD4+ T cells relied on negative isolation, and TEMRA cells underwent FACS enrichment.

This TCR came from a human donor with multiple sclerosis. The chain links TRBV4-2 to TRBJ1-2; D possibly corresponds to TRBD1 (5 bases). Sample: CD4+ T cells from PBMCs. CDR3 loop: CASSHLWDSLRGYTF. The CDR3 DNA reads as TGTGCCAGCAGCCACCTTTGGGACTCACTAAGGGGCTACACCTTC.